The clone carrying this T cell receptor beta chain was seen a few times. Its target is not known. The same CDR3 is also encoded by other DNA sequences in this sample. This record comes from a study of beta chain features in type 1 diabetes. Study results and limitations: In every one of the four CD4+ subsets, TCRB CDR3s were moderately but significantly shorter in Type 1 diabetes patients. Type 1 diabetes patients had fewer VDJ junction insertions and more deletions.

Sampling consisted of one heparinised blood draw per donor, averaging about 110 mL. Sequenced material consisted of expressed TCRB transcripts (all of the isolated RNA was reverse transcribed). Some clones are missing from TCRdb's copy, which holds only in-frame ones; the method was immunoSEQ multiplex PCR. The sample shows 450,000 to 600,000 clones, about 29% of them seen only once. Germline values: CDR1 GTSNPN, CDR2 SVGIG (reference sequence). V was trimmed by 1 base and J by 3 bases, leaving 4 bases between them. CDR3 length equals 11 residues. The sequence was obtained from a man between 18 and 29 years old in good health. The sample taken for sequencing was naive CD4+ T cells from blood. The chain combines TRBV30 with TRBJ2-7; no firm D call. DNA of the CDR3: TGTGCCTGGAGTGACAGCTACGAGCAGTACTTC. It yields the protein CAWSDSYEQYF.